A single sample gave rise to the 18 T cell receptor beta chains below, sequenced in a study of T cells after yellow fever vaccination. TCRdb ran MiXCR on the 5' RACE reads and lists one entry per CDR3 protein. The sample yields roughly 96,000 distinct CDR3 sequences, 8.9% seen once. The input for sequencing was CD8+ T cells not binding an NS4B(214-222) dextramer, sorted from PBMCs, taken around 14 days after the first yellow fever vaccination. Receptors originate from a man between 18 and 35 years old who received the YFV17D yellow fever vaccine.

Remarks on this clonotype: Being one base from a much bigger clone, this may be a read error. The chain couples TRBV7-2 to TRBJ2-1, with D possibly matching TRBD2 (6 bases). Per germline, CDR1 SGHTA and CDR2 FQGNSA. V dropped 7 bases and J dropped 9 bases, with 22 bases sitting between them. The length of the CDR3 is 15 residues. The DNA of the CDR3 is TGTGCCAGCATCACCACCCCGGGAGCGATCGGTGAGCAGTTCTTC. This encodes CASITTPGAIGEQFF. Full variable domain (missing parts from reference TRBV7-2 and TRBJ2-1): GAGVSQSPSNKVTEKGKDVELRCDPISGHTALYWYRQSLGQGLEFLIYFQGNSAPDKSGLPSDRFSAERTGGSVSTLTIQRTQQEDSAVYLCASITTPGAIGEQFFGPGTRLTVL.

The chain links TRBV20-1 to TRBJ2-7; maybe TRBD1 (5 bases). The germline V gene encodes CDR1 DFQATT and CDR2 SNEGSKA (reference sequence). The germline V and J ends were trimmed by 2 bases and 1 base, with 15 bases remaining between them. CDR3 length: 15 amino acids. CDR3 in amino acids: CSARSRDVRSYEQYV. CDR3 DNA: TGCAGTGCTAGATCCAGGGATGTCCGGTCCTACGAGCAGTACGTC.

The V call is TRBV6-2 or TRBV6-3, the J call TRBJ1-5; no clear D gene. Germline CDR1 reads MNHEY; CDR2 reads SVGEGT. V was cut by 6 bases and J by 6 bases, with 18 bases left in between. The CDR3 is made up of 15 amino acids. The CDR3 region is CASRLEGGRPQPQHF. CDR3 bases: TGTGCCAGCAGATTAGAGGGAGGGCGGCCTCAGCCCCAGCATTTT.

The chain recombines TRBV13 with TRBJ2-1; D is unresolved. The CDR3 totals 12 residues. CDR1 is PRHDT, CDR2 FYEKMQ, per germline (reference sequence). Trimming removed 5 bases from V and 7 bases from J, with 9 bases in between. The CDR3 region has the DNA TGTGCCAGCAGCCGGGCGAAGAATGAGCAGTTCTTC. Its translation is CASSRAKNEQFF.

At least ten counts were recorded for this clonotype. The chain recombines TRBV27 with TRBJ1-6; the D gene is possibly TRBD1 (5 bases). Germline loops: CDR1 MNHEY, CDR2 SMNVEV (reference sequence). Deletions cut 6 bases from V and 8 bases from J, with 14 bases between. The CDR3 is made up of 14 amino acids. As DNA, the CDR3 is TGTGCCAGCAGGCGGGACGGCGCCTATTCACCCCTCCACTTT. Translating gives CASRRDGAYSPLHF.

This clonotype was seen only a few times. The V gene is TRBV12-3 or TRBV12-4, the J gene TRBJ2-5, with D unresolved. The CDR3 extends over 12 amino acids. The ends were cut back, 6 bases at V and 3 bases at J, with 8 bases in the middle. DNA for the CDR3: TGTGCCAGCAGCGACATTGAAGAGACCCAGTACTTC. Its protein is CASSDIEETQYF.

This chain connects TRBV7-8 to TRBJ2-1; D is possibly TRBD1 (5 bases). Trimming took 5 bases from V and 4 from J, leaving 12 bases between them. Looked up from germline, CDR1 is SGHVS and CDR2 is FQNEAQ. This CDR3 region has 14 residues. DNA for the CDR3: TGTGCCAGCAGCCAAGGGGCTATTTACAATGAGCAGTTCTTC. This translates into CASSQGAIYNEQFF.

The chain combines TRBV25-1 with TRBJ1-4; no clear D gene. This CDR3 has 10 residues. The V end lost 6 bases, the J end lost 8 bases, and 4 bases lay between the germline ends. Per germline, CDR1 MGHDK and CDR2 SYGVNS. Written as DNA, the CDR3 is TGTGCCAGCAGGGGCGAAAAACTGTTTTTT. Protein sequence: CASRGEKLFF.

A few counts support this clonotype. The gene calls are TRBV4-1 and TRBJ2-5, with D perhaps TRBD2 (6 bases). The germline V and J ends were trimmed by 1 base and 4 bases, with 10 bases remaining between them. This CDR3 is 14 amino acids long. Germline V gene lookup returns CDR1 MGHRA and CDR2 YSYEKL. CDR3 bases: TGCGCCAGCAGCCAAGGGCCCGGGGGAGAGACCCAGTACTTC. As protein: CASSQGPGGETQYF.

This clonotype has only a few counts. V is TRBV4-3 and J is TRBJ1-3; possibly TRBD1 for D (5 bases). Trimming removed 0 bases at V and 0 bases at J, with 15 bases between. CDR1 is LGHNA, CDR2 YSLEER, per germline. The CDR3 contains 18 residues. The CDR3 DNA is TGCGCCAGCAGCCAAGACCCAGGGACCCTTAGCTCTGGAAACACCATATATTTT. Translating it yields CASSQDPGTLSSGNTIYF.

The chain recombines TRBV7-9 with TRBJ2-7; D uncertain. V lost 5 bases and J lost 7, with 12 bases in between. Germline V lookup: CDR1 SEHNR, CDR2 FQNEAQ (reference sequence). The CDR3 consists of 12 residues. This CDR3 is CASSPSRGEQYV. As DNA, the CDR3 is TGTGCCAGCAGCCCTTCTAGAGGTGAGCAGTACGTC.

This chain links TRBV5-1 with TRBJ1-2; TRBD1 matches at 9 bases. Germline trimming cut 4 bases from V and 0 bases from J; bases unmatched to any gene: 7. The CDR3 extends over 16 amino acids. Germline CDR1 and CDR2: SGHRS and YFSETQ. The CDR3: CASSIGQGPANYGYTF. CDR3 DNA sequence: TGCGCCAGCAGCATTGGACAGGGGCCAGCTAACTATGGCTACACCTTC.

This clonotype was recorded many times. The gene calls are TRBV4-3 and TRBJ2-2, with D possibly being TRBD1 (5 bases). The CDR3 length is 15 residues. Trimming left V 2 bases short and J 3 bases short, with 10 bases between. Germline V gene sequence: CDR1 LGHNA, CDR2 YSLEER. In nucleotides, the CDR3 is TGCGCCAGCAGCCAACCGACAGACTACACCGGGGAGCTGTTTTTT. This encodes CASSQPTDYTGELFF.

In this sample, this clonotype turned up a few times. V usage is TRBV6-2 or TRBV6-3 and J usage is TRBJ1-2; no reliable D call. CDR3 size: 12 residues. Germline V gene sequence: CDR1 MNHEY, CDR2 SVGEGT. Trimming removed 5 bases at V and 3 bases at J, with 7 bases between. CDR3 residues: CASSREYYGYTF. In DNA, the CDR3 is TGTGCCAGCAGTCGGGAGTACTATGGCTACACCTTC.

The chain links TRBV7-2 to TRBJ1-4; D not certain. CDR1 and CDR2 from the germline V gene are SGHTA and FQGNSA. The CDR3 sequence is 12 residues long. V was clipped by 8 bases and J by 8 bases, with 12 bases between them. CDR3 nucleotide sequence: TGTGCCAGCTCCGGGCCGAGGGAAAAACTGTTTTTT. Translation gives CASSGPREKLFF.

This clonotype was counted at least ten times. CDR3 sequence: CASSYSDFILRGQTGELFF. Written as DNA, the CDR3 is TGTGCCAGCAGTTACTCGGACTTTATATTAAGGGGTCAAACCGGGGAGCTGTTTTTT. J is TRBJ2-2 and V is TRBV6-5; D tentatively fits TRBD1 or TRBD2 (5 bases each). Trimming took 0 bases from V and 5 from J, leaving 22 bases between them. Germline CDR1 and CDR2: MNHEY and SVGAGI. The CDR3 extends over 19 amino acids.

This clonotype was detected a few times. The chain is built from TRBV18 and TRBJ2-3, with 11 nucleotides matching TRBD2. Per germline, CDR1 KGHSH and CDR2 LQKENI. V gave up 3 bases and J gave up 0 bases; unmatched junction bases: 8. The CDR3 consists of 18 residues. The CDR3 here is CASSPTSGGYVSTDTQYF. The CDR3 DNA follows: TGTGCCAGCTCACCTACTAGCGGGGGATATGTTAGCACAGATACGCAGTATTTT.

This clonotype was found a few times. This rearrangement joins TRBV6-1 to TRBJ2-7; TRBD1 might be the D (6 bases). This CDR3 is built from 13 residues. Deletions cut 5 bases from V and 3 bases from J, with 11 bases between. Germline CDR1 is MNHNS and CDR2 is SASEGT. Written as DNA, the CDR3 is TGTGCCAGCAGTACCTCCAGGGGCTACGAGCAGTACGTC. Translation gives CASSTSRGYEQYV.